The 8 T cell receptor beta chains below come from one sample, sequenced in a study of graft-versus-host responses after intestinal transplantation. Their cognate antigens are unknown. The repertoire was sequenced with immunoSEQ multiplex PCR; TCRdb's copy has only in-frame clones and lacks some. The sample includes about 66,000 clones, 90% seen only once; the top ten take approximately 1.3%. This specimen was unstimulated CD8+ T cells sorted from spleen or lymph node cells, taken before intestinal transplant. These receptors were collected from a human donor who received an intestinal transplant.

This chain connects TRBV4-1 to TRBJ2-1; TRBD2 is a possible D gene (7 bases). Trimming took 8 bases from V and 8 from J, leaving 13 bases between them. Germline V gene data show CDR1 as MGHRA and CDR2 as YSYEKL. The CDR3 covers 12 residues. The CDR3 sequence: CASGGARYEQFF. The CDR3 DNA reads as TGCGCCAGCGGGGGGGCCAGGTATGAGCAGTTCTTC.

This clone has just one count. V and J are TRBV5-1 and TRBJ1-2; TRBD1 aligns across 9 bases. This CDR3 has 19 residues. The trim removed 1 base at V and 1 base at J, leaving 14 bases unmatched. Germline CDR1 reads SGHRS; CDR2 reads YFSETQ. Here the CDR3 reads CASSLFGGTGSDLNYGYTF. The CDR3, as DNA: TGCGCCAGCAGCTTGTTTGGCGGGACAGGGTCCGACCTTAACTATGGCTACACCTTC.

The CDR3 DNA reads TGTGCCAGCAAGGGGGCTTTCACAGATACGCAGTATTTT. Protein sequence: CASKGAFTDTQYF. The chain uses TRBV9 and TRBJ2-3; 7 bases agree with TRBD1. CDR1 and CDR2 from the germline V gene are SGDLS and YYNGEE. V lost 6 bases to trimming and J lost 2 bases; unmatched junction nucleotides: 3. This CDR3 has 13 amino acids.

V is TRBV7-9 and J is TRBJ1-3; the D gene is possibly TRBD1 (5 bases). With 5 bases removed from V and 3 bases from J, the gap between germline ends came to 11 bases. Per the germline V gene, CDR1 is SEHNR and CDR2 is FQNEAQ (reference sequence). This CDR3 is built from 14 residues. The CDR3 here is CASSQPRDGNTIYF. CDR3 nucleotide sequence: TGTGCCAGCAGCCAGCCCAGGGATGGAAACACCATATATTTT.

This clone was observed a few times. CDR3 sequence: CASSDQGAGGYTF. For the CDR3, the DNA is TGTGCCAGCAGTGACCAGGGGGCGGGGGGCTACACCTTC. The chain uses TRBV6-5 and TRBJ1-2; 8 nucleotides align to TRBD1. Germline lookup yields CDR1 MNHEY and CDR2 SVGAGI. There are 13 residues in the CDR3. Germline trimming cut 5 bases from V and 8 bases from J; bases unmatched to any gene: 7.

The V and J genes are TRBV19 and TRBJ2-1; D not certain. Germline V gene data show CDR1 as LNHDA and CDR2 as SQIVND (reference sequence). The CDR3 covers 13 residues. Trimming pared 4 bases from V and 4 bases from J, leaving 8 bases between. The CDR3 nucleotides read TGTGCCAGTAGTAGTCTAGTGTACAATGAGCAGTTCTTC. Residues: CASSSLVYNEQFF.

This rearrangement joins TRBV5-1 to TRBJ1-5, with 7 bases matching TRBD1. CDR1 and CDR2 from the germline V gene are SGHRS and YFSETQ. V lost 4 bases to trimming and J lost 2 bases; unmatched junction nucleotides: 6. The CDR3 sequence is 15 residues long. The CDR3 protein is CASSLGTAGNQPQHF. DNA of the CDR3: TGCGCCAGCAGCCTAGGGACAGCCGGCAATCAGCCCCAGCATTTT.

The chain is built from TRBV29-1 and TRBJ1-2; D is possibly TRBD1 (5 bases). CDR3 size: 10 residues. The V and J ends lost 7 bases and 6 bases respectively, with 9 bases between them. The V gene's germline CDR1 is SQVTM and CDR2 ANQGSEA. In nucleotides, the CDR3 is TGCAGCGCTTGGGGGGATGGCTACACCTTC. Its translation is CSAWGDGYTF.